These T cell receptor beta chains were read from a single sample in a study of T cell responses to AZD1222 COVID-19 vaccine. Produced via immunoSEQ multiplex PCR; TCRdb's table is partial and in-frame only. Of 90,000 to 120,000 clones listed, over 80% were seen once; the top ten hold 8% to 9.5%. Sequences were derived from peripheral blood, sampled 28 days after the second AZD1222 dose. All receptors derive from an adult who received the AZD1222 COVID-19 vaccine. The conserved cysteine and the conserved F or W are not part of the CDR3 here.

J gene	V gene	CDR3 length	CDR3 protein
TRBJ2-2	TRBV12-3/TRBV12-4	11	ASSLKRAGELF
TRBJ2-3	TRBV4-3	15	ASSHRVDSGVTDTQY
TRBJ1-2	TRBV9	11	ASSVGQIYGYT
TRBJ2-7	TRBV7-9	10	ASSLTDYEQY
TRBJ1-4	TRBV28	12	ASSFAPSVEKLF
TRBJ2-4	TRBV7-2	10	ASSLPGTGIY
TRBJ2-1	TRBV9	14	ASTPGRGVSYNEQF
TRBJ2-1	TRBV14	13	ASSLSGGLYNEQF
TRBJ1-1	TRBV15	12	ATSRAQYTTEAF
TRBJ1-1	TRBV5-1	16	ASRPGTGDGSLNTEAF
TRBJ1-1	TRBV11-3	12	ASSSTGADTEAF
TRBJ1-2	TRBV6-2/TRBV6-3	10	ASSYPSIGYT
TRBJ1-1	TRBV29-1	13	SVAPAGGANTEAF
TRBJ2-2	TRBV6-4	13	ARGPGTSNTGELF
TRBJ2-7	TRBV21-1	14	ASSNASGGPACEQY
TRBJ2-7	TRBV4-1	11	ASSHKTGQDLY
TRBJ1-6	TRBV9	14	ASSEPGFSYNSPLH
TRBJ1-1	TRBV4-2	14	ASSQDEIGQNTEAF
TRBJ1-1	TRBV5-1	14	ASSSMGGMTNTEAF
TRBJ1-2	TRBV19	11	ASSPQQRFGYT
TRBJ1-1	TRBV7-8	11	ASRLDVNTEAF
TRBJ2-7	TRBV7-8	14	ASSLGGGREAYEQY
TRBJ1-2	TRBV5-1	13	ASSLEPGNNYGYT
TRBJ2-3	TRBV11-3	13	ASSLREPKADTQY
TRBJ2-7	TRBV3-1/TRBV3-2	7	ATPHEQY
TRBJ2-6	TRBV7-9	14	ASSTRAGAGANVLT
TRBJ1-1	TRBV6-5	11	ASSRDSNTEAF
TRBJ1-4	TRBV6-1	14	ASSVRQMATNEKLF
TRBJ2-3	TRBV15	12	ATSRDLGTDTQY
TRBJ2-3	TRBV19	15	ASSAGGLAPSTDTQY
TRBJ2-1	TRBV7-7	13	ASSLEAGGYNEQF
TRBJ2-7	TRBV5-1	16	ASSLGGLAGSLTYEQY
TRBJ2-2	TRBV29-1	15	RVAGTSGGGLPGELF
TRBJ1-5	TRBV18	12	ASSPTGNTEPQH
TRBJ2-1	TRBV3-1/TRBV3-2	15	ASSQRQGRASYNEQF